The clone carrying this TCR beta chain has just a few counts. This specimen comes from a study of OX40 agonist ivuxolimab in advanced cancers. Assay used: immunoSEQ multiplex PCR; TCRdb lists only in-frame clones, some missing. The sample consists of 70,000 to 95,000 clones, more than 85% of them appearing once. CDR3 length equals 16 residues. The ends were cut back, 0 bases at V and 4 bases at J, with 12 bases in the middle. Germline CDR1 is MNHEY and CDR2 is SVGAGI. Sequenced material: CD4+ or CD8+ T cells sorted from blood, taken in a trial of the OX40 agonist ivuxolimab. The rearrangement uses TRBV6-5 and TRBJ2-2; D call uncertain. The TCR comes from an adult with an advanced solid tumor such as melanoma, head and neck, liver or kidney cancer. CDR3 in amino acids: CASSYSLSVGTGELFF. For the CDR3, the DNA is TGTGCCAGCAGTTACTCGCTGTCAGTTGGCACCGGGGAGCTGTTTTTT.